The clone carrying this T cell receptor (beta chain) was counted a single time. Original handling: How many nucleated cells were present was estimated from reference gene primer amplification. Data came from immunoSEQ multiplex PCR; TCRdb stores just in-frame clones and leaves some out. The V and J calls and clone size are taken from that table; D and trimming were inferred from the DNA. The sample includes about 230,000 clones, 84% of them seen just once. This specimen comes from a study of blood T cell repertoires in COVID-19. Study information: Italy, Spain and the United States were the sources of the convalescent and acute COVID-19 samples.

From germline, CDR1 is SGHVS and CDR2 FQNEAQ. The CDR3 has 16 amino acids. Trimming pared 1 base from V and 0 bases from J, leaving 12 bases between. The clonotype was recovered from a woman aged 40 to 49 who had recovered from COVID-19. Sequencing was carried out using peripheral blood. The rearrangement joins TRBV7-8 to TRBJ1-1; D call uncertain. The CDR3 nucleotides are TGTGCCAGCAGCTTAGATTCTGCAGGCTTGAACACTGAAGCTTTCTTT. Translation gives CASSLDSAGLNTEAFF. The whole variable domain, remainder taken from reference TRBV7-8 and TRBJ1-1, is GAGVSQSPRYKVAKRGQDVALRCDPISGHVSLFWYQQALGQGPEFLTYFQNEAQLDKSGLPSDRFFAERPEGSVSTLKIQRTQQEDSAVYLCASSLDSAGLNTEAFFGQGTRLTVV.